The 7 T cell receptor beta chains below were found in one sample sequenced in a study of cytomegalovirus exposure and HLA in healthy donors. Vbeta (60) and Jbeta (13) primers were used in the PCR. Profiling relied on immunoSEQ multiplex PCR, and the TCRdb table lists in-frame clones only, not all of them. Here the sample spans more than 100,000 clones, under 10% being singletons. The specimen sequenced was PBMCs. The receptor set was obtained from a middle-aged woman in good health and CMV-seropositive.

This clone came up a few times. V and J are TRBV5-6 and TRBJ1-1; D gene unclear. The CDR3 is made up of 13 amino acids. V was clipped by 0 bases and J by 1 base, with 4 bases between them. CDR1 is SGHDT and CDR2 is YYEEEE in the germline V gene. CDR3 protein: CASSLAGNTEAFF. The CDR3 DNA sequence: TGTGCCAGCAGCTTGGCAGGGAACACTGAAGCTTTCTTT.

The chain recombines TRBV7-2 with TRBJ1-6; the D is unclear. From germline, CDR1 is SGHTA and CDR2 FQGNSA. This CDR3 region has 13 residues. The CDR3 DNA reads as TGTGCGATAAACCCCGGGGTTGGTTCACCCCTCCACTTT. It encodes CAINPGVGSPLHF.

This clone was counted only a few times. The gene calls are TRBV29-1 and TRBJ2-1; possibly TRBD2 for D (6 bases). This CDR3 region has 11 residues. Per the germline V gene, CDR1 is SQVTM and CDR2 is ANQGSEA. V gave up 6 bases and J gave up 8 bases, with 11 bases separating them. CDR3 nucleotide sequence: TGCAGCGTGGGGCGGGGCGATGAGCAGTTCTTC. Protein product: CSVGRGDEQFF.

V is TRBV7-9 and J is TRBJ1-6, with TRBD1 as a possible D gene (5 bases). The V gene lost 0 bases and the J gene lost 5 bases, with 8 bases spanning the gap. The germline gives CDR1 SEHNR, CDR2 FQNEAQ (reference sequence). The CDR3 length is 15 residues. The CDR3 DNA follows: TGTGCCAGCAGCTTAGCAATACAGGATAATTCACCCCTCCACTTT. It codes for CASSLAIQDNSPLHF.

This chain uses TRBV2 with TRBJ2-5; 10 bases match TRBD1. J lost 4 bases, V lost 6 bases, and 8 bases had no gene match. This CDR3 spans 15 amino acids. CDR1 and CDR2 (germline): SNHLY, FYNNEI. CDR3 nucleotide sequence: TGTGCCAGCAGGCCAGACAGGGGGCTCAGAGAGACCCAGTACTTC. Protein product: CASRPDRGLRETQYF.

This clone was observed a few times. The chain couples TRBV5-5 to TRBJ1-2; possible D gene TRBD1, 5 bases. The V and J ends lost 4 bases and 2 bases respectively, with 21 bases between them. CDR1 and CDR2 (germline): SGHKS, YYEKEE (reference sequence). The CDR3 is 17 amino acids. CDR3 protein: CASSRRIDSDPNYGYTF. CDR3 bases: TGTGCCAGCAGCAGGCGAATAGACAGCGACCCCAACTATGGCTACACCTTC. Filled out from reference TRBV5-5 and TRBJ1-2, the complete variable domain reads DAGVTQSPTHLIKTRGQQVTLRCSPISGHKSVSWYQQVLGQGPQFIFQYYEKEERGRGNFPDRFSARQFPNYSSELNVNALLLGDSALYLCASSRRIDSDPNYGYTFGSGTRLTVV.

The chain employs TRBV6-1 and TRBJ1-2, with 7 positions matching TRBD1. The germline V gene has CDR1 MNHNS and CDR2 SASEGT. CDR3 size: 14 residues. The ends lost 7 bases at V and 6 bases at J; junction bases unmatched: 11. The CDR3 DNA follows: TGTGCCAGCAAAAATTTGAGGGACAGCCATGGCTACACCTTC. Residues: CASKNLRDSHGYTF.